This is a list of T cell receptor beta chains from one sample in a study of T cell repertoires in cytomegalovirus infection. TCRdb itself ran the reads through MiXCR, one entry per CDR3 protein. Here the sample spans a few hundred thousand distinct CDR3 sequences, just under 40% being singletons. These receptors lack a known antigen. The specimen was cultured PBMCs, collected from culture after CMV antigen stimulation. The source of these receptors is a human donor in good health (CMV status not recorded). Some clones in this sample may be carry-over from other donors' samples. The conserved cysteine and the conserved F or W are not part of the CDR3 here.

v_call | cdr3_aa
TRBV7-9 | ASSHGQGDGYT
TRBV2 | ASSNSGLAGEEQF
TRBV6-5 | ASRGALGYEQY
TRBV7-2 | ASSARQGWKGYT
TRBV5-4 | ASSPLPGWPQH
TRBV10-3 | AISEGTSGGSYNEQF
TRBV7-9 | ASSLYGSDEQY
TRBV12-3/TRBV12-4 | ASSPGLVPETQY
TRBV7-8 | ASSLGRALNQPQH
TRBV7-8 | ASSMGETQY
TRBV12-3/TRBV12-4 | ASSYDPGQFLFGYGYT
TRBV6-2/TRBV6-3 | ASSPPGISGF
TRBV11-2 | ASSPITGFEQY
TRBV7-2 | ASSLSGLAARYEQY
TRBV12-3/TRBV12-4 | ASRKAGDTRGYT
TRBV7-6 | ASFVGGGTEAF
TRBV10-3 | AISEVQLDTQY
TRBV6-1 | ASSIAGPYEQY
TRBV5-8 | ASRTTGGGIQPQH
TRBV7-6 | ASSSSRNEQF
TRBV7-2 | ASGIQVSTGNTIY
TRBV12-3/TRBV12-4 | ASTPGGFYGGYT
TRBV28 | ASSPPPGQWSTDTQY
TRBV7-6 | ASSLDGETQY
TRBV6-2/TRBV6-3 | ASSYGTFSYNEQF
TRBV4-1 | ASSHPGIAYEQY
TRBV7-9 | ASSHDARKEKLF
TRBV15 | ATSRDSMEIGTEAF
TRBV20-1 | SARAPGDGNTEAF
TRBV5-6 | ASSSKIRLAGNEQF
TRBV5-1 | ASSLGLQGETQY
TRBV6-6 | ASSSHSVDTQY
TRBV6-1 | ASTIDARSEQY
TRBV12-3/TRBV12-4 | ASSLRSKSSYNEQF
TRBV7-4 | ASRAGRAYEQY
TRBV7-2 | ASSLSYTGLNEKLF
TRBV7-2 | ASREAF
TRBV28 | ASSTAGQGLTANEKLF
TRBV7-4 | ASSFTAANTEAF
TRBV20-1 | SARGGQEYEQY
TRBV29-1 | SVRLADTQY
TRBV12-3/TRBV12-4 | ASSYQGLGTDTQY
TRBV7-2 | ASSLAPGGTKTQY
TRBV5-1 | ASSSLGSDMGEQY
TRBV5-6 | ASSLPQGGSPLH
TRBV20-1 | SASGQGGRGYNEQF
TRBV5-1 | ASSPGTGFTSSPLH
TRBV24-1 | ATSDLPKTGTGDNTEAF